This TCR beta chain is drawn from a study of blood T cells in healthy people across ages. Study observations and caveats: Per-million-T-cell TCR beta diversity fell roughly linearly with age.

The draw of peripheral blood yielded approximately 10 milliliters from each donor. The CDR3 has 15 residues. CDR1 is MNHNY and CDR2 is SVGAGI in the germline V gene (reference sequence). The V and J ends lost 2 bases and 5 bases, in that order; junction bases with no gene match: 5. This clonotype has a handful of counts. The target antigen is unknown. Primers used in a second PCR of about 7 to 12 cycles were a sample-barcoded 5' primer and a J-beta primer mix. MiXCR, run by TCRdb on the 5' RACE reads, gives a single entry per CDR3 protein. The data contain 710,000 or so distinct CDR3 sequences, about a fifth of them seen just once; the ten biggest clones take up under 25%.

This rearrangement joins TRBV6-6 to TRBJ2-5; the match to TRBD2 covers 10 bases. The sample consisted of blood. This clonotype originated in a man in his 70s in good health. Written as DNA, the CDR3 is TGTGCCAGCAGTTACACTAGCGGGATCTGGGAGACCCAGTACTTC. Translating it yields CASSYTSGIWETQYF.